The entry below describes one T cell receptor beta chain. Its antigen is not known. Assay used: immunoSEQ multiplex PCR; TCRdb lists only in-frame clones, some missing. This table has around 15,000 clones, approximately 77% appearing once. The sample is drawn from a study of OX40 agonist ivuxolimab in advanced cancers. At the level of the study: Enrolled patients in dose escalation had cancers that were hepatocellular carcinoma, melanoma, renal cell or head and neck cancer. Study results and limitations: Dosing at 0.1 to 3.0 mg/kg was accompanied by clonal expansion of CD4+ and CD8+ blood T cells by week 6. Among the nonresponders, some also had low normalized T-cell clonal expansion.

The CDR3 loop spans 18 amino acids. The germline V gene encodes CDR1 PRHDT and CDR2 FYEKMQ (reference sequence). V was clipped by 4 bases and J by 0 bases; unmatched bases: 7. The chain has TRBV13 and TRBJ2-1; 12 bases map to TRBD2. The clonotype was recovered from an adult with an advanced solid tumor such as melanoma, head and neck, liver or kidney cancer. Material: CD4+ or CD8+ T cells sorted from blood, obtained in a trial of the OX40 agonist ivuxolimab. The chain's CDR3 is CASSSRTSGDLSYNEQFF. CDR3 bases: TGTGCCAGCAGCTCCCGGACTAGCGGGGACCTCTCCTACAATGAGCAGTTCTTC.